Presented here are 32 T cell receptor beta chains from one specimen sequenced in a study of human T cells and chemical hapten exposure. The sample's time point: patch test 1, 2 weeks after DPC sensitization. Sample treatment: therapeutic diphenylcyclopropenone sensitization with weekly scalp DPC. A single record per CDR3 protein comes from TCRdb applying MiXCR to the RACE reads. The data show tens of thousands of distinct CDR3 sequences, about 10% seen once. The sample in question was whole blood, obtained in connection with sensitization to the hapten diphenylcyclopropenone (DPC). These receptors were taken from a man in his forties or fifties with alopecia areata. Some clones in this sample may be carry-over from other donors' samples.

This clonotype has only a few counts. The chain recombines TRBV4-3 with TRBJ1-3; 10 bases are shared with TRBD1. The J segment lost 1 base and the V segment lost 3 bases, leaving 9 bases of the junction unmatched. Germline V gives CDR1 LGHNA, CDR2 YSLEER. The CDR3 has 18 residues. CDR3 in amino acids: CASSHAARQGASGNTIYF. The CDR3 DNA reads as TGCGCCAGCAGCCATGCAGCCCGACAGGGGGCATCTGGAAACACCATATATTTT.

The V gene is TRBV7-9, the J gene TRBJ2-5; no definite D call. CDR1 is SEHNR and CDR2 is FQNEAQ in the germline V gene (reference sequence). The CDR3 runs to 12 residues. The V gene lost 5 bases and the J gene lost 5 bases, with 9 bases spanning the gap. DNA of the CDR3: TGTGCCAGCAGCCGCAACGGGGAGACCCAGTACTTC. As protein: CASSRNGETQYF.

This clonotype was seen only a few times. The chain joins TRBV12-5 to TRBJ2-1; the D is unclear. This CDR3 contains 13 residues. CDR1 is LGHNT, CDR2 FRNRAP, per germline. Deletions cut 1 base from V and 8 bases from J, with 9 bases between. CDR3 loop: CASGLASYDEQFF. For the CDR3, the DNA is TGTGCTAGTGGTTTGGCCTCGTACGATGAGCAGTTCTTC.

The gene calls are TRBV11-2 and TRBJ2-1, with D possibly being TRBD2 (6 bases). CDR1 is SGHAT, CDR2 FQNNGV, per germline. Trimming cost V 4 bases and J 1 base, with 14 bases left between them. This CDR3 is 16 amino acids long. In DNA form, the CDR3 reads TGTGCCAGCAGCTCCTATAGCGGCCATTCCTACAATGAGCAGTTCTTC. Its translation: CASSSYSGHSYNEQFF.

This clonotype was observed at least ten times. CDR3 DNA sequence: TGTGCCAGCACCGGTGCAGGCCTTCGGGCCAACGTCCTGACTTTC. Translated: CASTGAGLRANVLTF. The chain couples TRBV6-5 to TRBJ2-6, with D uncertain. V lost 7 bases and J 5 bases, leaving 15 bases between the germline ends. This CDR3 contains 15 residues. Germline V CDR1 and CDR2: MNHEY, SVGAGI.

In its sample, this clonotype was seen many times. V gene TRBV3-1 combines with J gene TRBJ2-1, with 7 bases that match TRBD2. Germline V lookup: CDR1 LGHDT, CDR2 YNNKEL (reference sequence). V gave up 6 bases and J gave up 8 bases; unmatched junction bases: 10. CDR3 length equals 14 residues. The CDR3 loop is CASRGGGYLHEQFF. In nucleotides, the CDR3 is TGTGCCAGCAGGGGGGGAGGGTATCTCCATGAGCAGTTCTTC.

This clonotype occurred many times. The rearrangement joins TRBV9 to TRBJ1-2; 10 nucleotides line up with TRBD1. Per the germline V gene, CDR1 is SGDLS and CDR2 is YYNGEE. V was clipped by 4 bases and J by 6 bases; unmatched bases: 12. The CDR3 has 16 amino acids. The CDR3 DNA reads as TGTGCCAGCAGCTCCAGCAGCTTGGGACAGGGGAATGGCTACACCTTC. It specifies CASSSSSLGQGNGYTF.

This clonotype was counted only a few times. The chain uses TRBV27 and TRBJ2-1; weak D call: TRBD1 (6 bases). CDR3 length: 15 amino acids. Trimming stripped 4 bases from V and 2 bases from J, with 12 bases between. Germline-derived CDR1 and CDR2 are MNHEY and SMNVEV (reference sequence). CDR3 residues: CASSSPGEPYNEQFF. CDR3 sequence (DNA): TGTGCCAGCAGTTCTCCAGGGGAGCCCTACAATGAGCAGTTCTTC.

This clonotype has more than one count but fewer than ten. CDR3 sequence: CASSFRRTGLEKLFF. CDR3 nucleotide sequence: TGTGCCAGCAGCTTTCGAAGGACAGGACTGGAAAAACTGTTTTTT. This chain connects TRBV7-8 to TRBJ1-4; TRBD1 agrees at 7 bases. Germline values: CDR1 SGHVS, CDR2 FQNEAQ. The V and J ends lost 3 bases and 8 bases, in that order; junction bases with no gene match: 9. CDR3 length: 15 amino acids.

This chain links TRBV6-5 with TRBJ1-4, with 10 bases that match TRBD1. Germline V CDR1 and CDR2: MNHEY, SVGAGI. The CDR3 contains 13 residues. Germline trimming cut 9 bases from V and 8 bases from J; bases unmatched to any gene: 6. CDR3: CASGTGVREKLFF. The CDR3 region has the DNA TGTGCCAGTGGGACAGGGGTGAGAGAAAAACTGTTTTTT.

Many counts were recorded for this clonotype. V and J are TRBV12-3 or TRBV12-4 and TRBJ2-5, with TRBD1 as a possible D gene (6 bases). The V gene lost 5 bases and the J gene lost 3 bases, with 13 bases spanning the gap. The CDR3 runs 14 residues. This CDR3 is CASSPNTGKETQYF. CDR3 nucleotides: TGTGCCAGCAGTCCGAATACAGGGAAAGAGACCCAGTACTTC.

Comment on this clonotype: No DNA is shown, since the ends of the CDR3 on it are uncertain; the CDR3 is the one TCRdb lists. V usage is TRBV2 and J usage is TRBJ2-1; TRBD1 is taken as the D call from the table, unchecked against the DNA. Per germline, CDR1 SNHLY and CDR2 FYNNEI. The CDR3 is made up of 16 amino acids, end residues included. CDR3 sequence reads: CASVAGGAGSGSLRFF.

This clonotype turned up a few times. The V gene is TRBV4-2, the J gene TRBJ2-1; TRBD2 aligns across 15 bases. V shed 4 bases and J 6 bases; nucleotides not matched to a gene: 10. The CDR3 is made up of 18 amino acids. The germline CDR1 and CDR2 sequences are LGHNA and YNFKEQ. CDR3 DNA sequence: TGTGCCAGCAGCCTCGGACTAGCGGGAGGGCCGACTCCCAATGAGCAGTTCTTC. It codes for CASSLGLAGGPTPNEQFF.

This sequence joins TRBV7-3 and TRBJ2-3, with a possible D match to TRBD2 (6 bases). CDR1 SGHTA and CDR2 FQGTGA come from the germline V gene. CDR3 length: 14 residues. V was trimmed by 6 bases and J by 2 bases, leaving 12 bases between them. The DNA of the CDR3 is TGTGCCAGCAGTAGAGGAGGGCTCACAGATACGCAGTATTTT. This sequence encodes CASSRGGLTDTQYF.

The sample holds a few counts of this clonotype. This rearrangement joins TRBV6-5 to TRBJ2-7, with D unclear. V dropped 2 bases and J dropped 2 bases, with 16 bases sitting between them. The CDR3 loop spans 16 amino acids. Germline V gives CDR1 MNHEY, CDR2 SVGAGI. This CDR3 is CASSYGSGHLTYEQYF. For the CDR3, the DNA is TGTGCCAGCAGTTACGGTTCCGGGCATTTAACCTACGAGCAGTACTTC.

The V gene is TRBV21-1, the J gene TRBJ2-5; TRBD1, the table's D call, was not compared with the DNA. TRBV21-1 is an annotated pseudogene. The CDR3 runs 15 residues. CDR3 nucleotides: TGTGCCAGCAGCGGCCGGGACAGGGTACAAGAGACCCAGTACTTC. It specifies CASSGRDRVQETQYF.

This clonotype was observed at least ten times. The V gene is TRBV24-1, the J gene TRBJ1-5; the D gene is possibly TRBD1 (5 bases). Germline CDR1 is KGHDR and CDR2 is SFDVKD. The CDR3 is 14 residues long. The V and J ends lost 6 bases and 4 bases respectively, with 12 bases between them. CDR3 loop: CATSSRDMNQPQHF. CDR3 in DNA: TGTGCCACCAGTTCCAGGGATATGAATCAGCCCCAGCATTTT.

The CDR3 protein is CASSQSYEQYV. The CDR3 region has the DNA TGTGCCAGCAGTCAGTCCTACGAGCAGTACGTC. The chain recombines TRBV6-2 or TRBV6-3 with TRBJ2-7; no reliable D call. Trimming left V 5 bases short and J 1 base short, with 3 bases between. Per the germline V gene, CDR1 is MNHEY and CDR2 is SVGEGT. CDR3 length equals 11 residues.

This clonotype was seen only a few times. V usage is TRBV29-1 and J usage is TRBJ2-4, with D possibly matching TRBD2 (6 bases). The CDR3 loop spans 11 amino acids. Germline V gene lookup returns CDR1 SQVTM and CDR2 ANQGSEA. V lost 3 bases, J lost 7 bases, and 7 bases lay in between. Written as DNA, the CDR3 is TGCAGCGTTGATCGGGGGAACATTCAGTACTTC. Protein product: CSVDRGNIQYF.

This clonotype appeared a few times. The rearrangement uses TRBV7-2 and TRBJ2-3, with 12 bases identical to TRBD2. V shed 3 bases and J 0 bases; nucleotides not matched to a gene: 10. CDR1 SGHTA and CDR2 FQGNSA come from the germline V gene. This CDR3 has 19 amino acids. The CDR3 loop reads CASSFPGLAGPGSTDTQYF. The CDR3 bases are TGTGCCAGCAGCTTTCCGGGACTAGCGGGCCCGGGCAGCACAGATACGCAGTATTTT.

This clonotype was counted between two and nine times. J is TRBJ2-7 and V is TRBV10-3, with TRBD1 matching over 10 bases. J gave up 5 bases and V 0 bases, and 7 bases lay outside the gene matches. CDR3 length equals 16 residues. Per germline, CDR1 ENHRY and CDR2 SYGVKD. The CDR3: CAISESPGQGRHEQYF. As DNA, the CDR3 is TGTGCCATCAGTGAGTCTCCGGGACAGGGGAGACACGAGCAGTACTTC.

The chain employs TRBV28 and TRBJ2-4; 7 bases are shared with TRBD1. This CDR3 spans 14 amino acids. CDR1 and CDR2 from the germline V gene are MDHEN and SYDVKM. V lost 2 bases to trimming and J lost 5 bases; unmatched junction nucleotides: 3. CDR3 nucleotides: TGTGCCAGCAGTTTAGGCGGACAGGAAAACATTCAGTACTTC. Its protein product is CASSLGGQENIQYF.

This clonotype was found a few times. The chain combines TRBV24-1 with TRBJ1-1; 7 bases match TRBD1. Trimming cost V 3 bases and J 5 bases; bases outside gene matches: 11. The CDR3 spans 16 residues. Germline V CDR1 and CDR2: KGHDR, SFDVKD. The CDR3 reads CATSDGNTGQRTEAFF. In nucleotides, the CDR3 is TGTGCCACCAGTGATGGAAATACGGGACAGCGAACTGAAGCTTTCTTT.

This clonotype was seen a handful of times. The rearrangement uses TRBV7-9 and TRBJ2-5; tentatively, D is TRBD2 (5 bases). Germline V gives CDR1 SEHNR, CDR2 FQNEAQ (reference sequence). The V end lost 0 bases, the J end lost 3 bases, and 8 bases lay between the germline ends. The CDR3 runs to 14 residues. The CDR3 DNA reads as TGTGCCAGCAGCTTAGCGCCGGGAAAAGAGACCCAGTACTTC. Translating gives CASSLAPGKETQYF.

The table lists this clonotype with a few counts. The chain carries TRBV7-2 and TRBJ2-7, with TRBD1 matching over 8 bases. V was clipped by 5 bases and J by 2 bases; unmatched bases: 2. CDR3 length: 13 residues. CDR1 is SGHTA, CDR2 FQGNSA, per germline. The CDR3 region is CASSPGGTYEQYF. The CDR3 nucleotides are TGTGCCAGCAGCCCAGGGGGCACCTACGAGCAGTACTTC.

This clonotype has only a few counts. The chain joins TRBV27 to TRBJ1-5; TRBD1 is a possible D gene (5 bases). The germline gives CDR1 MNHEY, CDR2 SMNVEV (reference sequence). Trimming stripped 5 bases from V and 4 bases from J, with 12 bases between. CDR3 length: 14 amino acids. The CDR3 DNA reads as TGTGCCAGCAGTCGAAGGGACGGTAATCAGCCCCAGCATTTT. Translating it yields CASSRRDGNQPQHF.

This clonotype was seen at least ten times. Written as DNA, the CDR3 is TGCGCCAGCAGCTTGGGGGGGGTATCGAGCCACGAGCAGTACTTC. It is translated as CASSLGGVSSHEQYF. This rearrangement joins TRBV5-1 to TRBJ2-7; a weak D match, TRBD2 (6 bases). The CDR3 totals 15 residues. Germline values: CDR1 SGHRS, CDR2 YFSETQ. V was cut by 0 bases and J by 5 bases, with 15 bases left in between.

This chain's CDR3 is CSVEDWTSGSNYEQYF. In nucleotides, the CDR3 is TGCAGCGTTGAAGATTGGACTAGCGGGAGCAACTACGAGCAGTACTTC. The V and J genes are TRBV29-1 and TRBJ2-7, with TRBD2 matching 13 bases. This CDR3 region has 16 residues. J was trimmed by 3 bases and V by 0 bases; bases with no gene match: 5. Germline values: CDR1 SQVTM, CDR2 ANQGSEA.

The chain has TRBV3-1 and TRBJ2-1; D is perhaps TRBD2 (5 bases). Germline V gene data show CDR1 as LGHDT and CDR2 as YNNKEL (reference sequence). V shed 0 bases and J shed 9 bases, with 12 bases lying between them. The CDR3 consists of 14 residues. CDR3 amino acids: CASSQDVGSTEQFF. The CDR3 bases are TGTGCCAGCAGCCAAGATGTGGGGAGCACTGAGCAGTTCTTC.

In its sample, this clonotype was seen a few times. The CDR3 protein is CASSYLNYEQYF. For the CDR3, the DNA is TGTGCCAGCAGTTACTTGAACTACGAGCAGTACTTC. This chain joins TRBV6-2 or TRBV6-3 and TRBJ2-7; D is unclear. Germline CDR1 reads MNHEY; CDR2 reads SVGEGT. Trimming pared 1 base from V and 3 bases from J, leaving 4 bases between. The CDR3 runs to 12 residues.

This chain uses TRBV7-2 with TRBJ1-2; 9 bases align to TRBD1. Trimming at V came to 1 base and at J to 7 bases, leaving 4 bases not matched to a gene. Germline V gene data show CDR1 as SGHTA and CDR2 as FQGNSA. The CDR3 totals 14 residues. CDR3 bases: TGTGCCAGCAGCTTAGACAGGGGGCATGCTGGCTACACCTTC. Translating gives CASSLDRGHAGYTF.

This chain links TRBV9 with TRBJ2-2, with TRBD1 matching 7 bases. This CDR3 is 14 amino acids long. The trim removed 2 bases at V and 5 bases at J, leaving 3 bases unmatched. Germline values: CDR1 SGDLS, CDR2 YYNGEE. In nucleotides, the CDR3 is TGTGCCAGCAGCGTCTGGACAGGTACCGGGGAGCTGTTTTTT. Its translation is CASSVWTGTGELFF. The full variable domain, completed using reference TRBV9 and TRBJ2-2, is DSGVTQTPKHLITATGQRVTLRCSPRSGDLSVYWYQQSLDQGLQFLIQYYNGEERAKGNILERFSAQQFPDLHSELNLSSLELGDSALYFCASSVWTGTGELFFGEGSRLTVL.